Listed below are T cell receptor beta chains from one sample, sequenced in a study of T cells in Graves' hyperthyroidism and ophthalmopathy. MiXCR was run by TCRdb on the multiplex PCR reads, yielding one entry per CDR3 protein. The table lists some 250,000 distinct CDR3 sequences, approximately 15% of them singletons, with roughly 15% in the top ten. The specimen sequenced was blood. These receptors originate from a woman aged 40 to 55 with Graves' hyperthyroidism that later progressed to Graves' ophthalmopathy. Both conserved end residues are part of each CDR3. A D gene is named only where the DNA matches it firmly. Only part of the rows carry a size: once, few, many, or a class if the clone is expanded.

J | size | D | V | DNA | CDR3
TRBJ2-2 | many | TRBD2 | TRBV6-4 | TGTGCCAGCAGTCAGGGGACTAGCGACACCGGGGAGCTGTTTTTT | CASSQGTSDTGELFF
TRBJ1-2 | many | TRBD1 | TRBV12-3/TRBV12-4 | TGTGCCAGCAGTATACGGACAGGGGGCCATGGCTACACCTTC | CASSIRTGGHGYTF
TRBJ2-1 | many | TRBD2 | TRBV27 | TGTGCCAGCAGACGCGGGAGCTCCTACAATGAGCAGTTCTTC | CASRRGSSYNEQFF
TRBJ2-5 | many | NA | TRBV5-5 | TGTGCCAGCAGCTTGGAATTGGAGCTTTGGGAGACCCAGTACTTC | CASSLELELWETQYF
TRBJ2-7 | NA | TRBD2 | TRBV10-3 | TGTGCCATCAGTGAGGGTGGCGGGAGTAAAGACGAGCAGTACTTC | CAISEGGGSKDEQYF
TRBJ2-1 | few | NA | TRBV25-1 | TGTGCCAGCAGGGATCAGCTCTCCTACAATGAGCAGTTCTTC | CASRDQLSYNEQFF
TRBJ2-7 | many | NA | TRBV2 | TGTGCCAGCAGTGGAAGGGGCTCCTACGAGCAGTACTTC | CASSGRGSYEQYF
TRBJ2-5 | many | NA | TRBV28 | TGTGCCAACCCAGGCCCCCGGGACTTC | CANPGPRDF
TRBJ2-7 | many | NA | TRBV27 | TGTGCCAGCAGTTTCGGAGGGGCCTCCTACGAGCAGTACTTC | CASSFGGASYEQYF
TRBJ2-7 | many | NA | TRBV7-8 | TGTGCCAGCAGTCCCGGACGACAGTACGAGCAGTACTTC | CASSPGRQYEQYF
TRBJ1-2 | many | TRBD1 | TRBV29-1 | TGCAGCGTTTTTGGGGACAGGGGGCGAAGCTATGGCTACACCTTC | CSVFGDRGRSYGYTF
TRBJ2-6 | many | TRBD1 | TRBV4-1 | TGCGCCAGCAGCCAGGTTGCGGGACAGGGTTCTGGGGCCAACGTCCTGACTTTC | CASSQVAGQGSGANVLTF
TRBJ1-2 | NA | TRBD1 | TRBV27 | TGTGCCAGCAGCCGGGACAGGGATAACGATGGCTACACCTTC | CASSRDRDNDGYTF
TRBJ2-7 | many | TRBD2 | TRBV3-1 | TGTGCCAGCAGCCAAGAACTAGCGAACGAGCAGTACTTC | CASSQELANEQYF
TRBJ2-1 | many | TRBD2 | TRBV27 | TGTGCCAGCAGTTTTTCTAGCGGATACAATGAGCAGTTCTTC | CASSFSSGYNEQFF
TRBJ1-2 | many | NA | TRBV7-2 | TGTGCCAGCAGCTTAGGTCTGGGGGCATGGGGCTACACCTTC | CASSLGLGAWGYTF
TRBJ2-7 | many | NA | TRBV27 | TGTGCCGTGGGGGCGGCAGGATCGAACTACGAGCAGTACTTC | CAVGAAGSNYEQYF
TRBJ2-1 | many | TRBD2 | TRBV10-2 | TGCGCCAGCAGGAGCCCCCTAACTAGCGGGAGGGCCAATGAGCAGTTCTTC | CASRSPLTSGRANEQFF
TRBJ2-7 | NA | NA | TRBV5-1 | TGCGCCAGCAGCCTCCGGGGGGCATCCTACGAGCAGTACTTC | CASSLRGASYEQYF
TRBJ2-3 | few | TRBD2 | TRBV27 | TGTGCCAGCAGTTTAAAGCGGGAGGGCCAAGATACGCAGTATTTT | CASSLKREGQDTQYF
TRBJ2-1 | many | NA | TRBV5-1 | TGCGCCAGCAGCTTGTGGGGGGCGGGGACATACTCCTACAATGAGCAGTTCTTC | CASSLWGAGTYSYNEQFF
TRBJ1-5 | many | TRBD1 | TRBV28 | TGTGCCAGCAGTCGGACAGGGACGAGCAATCAGCCCCAGCATTTT | CASSRTGTSNQPQHF
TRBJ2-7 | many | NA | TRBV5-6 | TGTGCCAGCAGCTTGGACAGTCCCTACGAGCAGTACTTC | CASSLDSPYEQYF
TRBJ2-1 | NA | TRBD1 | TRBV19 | TGTACCAGAAGGGACAGGGCGGACAATGAGCAGTTCTTC | CTRRDRADNEQFF
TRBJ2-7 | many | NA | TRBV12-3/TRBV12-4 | TGTGCCAGCAGCTACAACTACGAGCAGTACTTC | CASSYNYEQYF
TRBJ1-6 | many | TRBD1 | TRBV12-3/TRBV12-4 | TGTGCCAGCAGTTTAGGCAGGGGGGGGGAATCACCCCTCCACTTT | CASSLGRGGESPLHF
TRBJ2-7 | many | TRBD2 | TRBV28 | TGTGCCAGCAGTTTAGGAGGCGGGAGGGGCTACGAGCAGTACTTC | CASSLGGGRGYEQYF
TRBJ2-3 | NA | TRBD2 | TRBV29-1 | TGCAGCTCAACAACTAGCGGGAGCACAGATACGCAGTATTTT | CSSTTSGSTDTQYF
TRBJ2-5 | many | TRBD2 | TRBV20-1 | TGCAGTGCTAGAGCCCGGGGCGGGAGGTACCAAGAGACCCAGTACTTC | CSARARGGRYQETQYF
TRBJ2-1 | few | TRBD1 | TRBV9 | TGTGCCAGCAGCCCCCGGACAGGGTACAATGAGCAGTTCTTC | CASSPRTGYNEQFF
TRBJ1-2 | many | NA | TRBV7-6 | TGTGCCAGCAGCCCGACCACTCTCAACTATGGCTACACCTTC | CASSPTTLNYGYTF
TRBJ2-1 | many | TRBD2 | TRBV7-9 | TGTGCCAGCAGCCCTAGAGCGGGATCCACTTACAATGAGCAGTTCTTC | CASSPRAGSTYNEQFF
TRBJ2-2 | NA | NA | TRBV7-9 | TGTGCCATCCAAGTCCGCGGGAAGGCCACCGGGGAGCTGTTTTTT | CAIQVRGKATGELFF
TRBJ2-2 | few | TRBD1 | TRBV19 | TGTGCCAGTAGTCCCGGACAGGGAAAGAACACCGGGGAGCTGTTTTTT | CASSPGQGKNTGELFF
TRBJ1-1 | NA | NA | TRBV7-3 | TGTGCCAGCAGCTTAGGCAGCCAGGGGCTCACTGAAGCTTTCTTT | CASSLGSQGLTEAFF
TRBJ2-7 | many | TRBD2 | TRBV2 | TGTGCCAGCAGAGGGGGGACTAGCGGGAATTTCTACGAGCAGTACTTC | CASRGGTSGNFYEQYF
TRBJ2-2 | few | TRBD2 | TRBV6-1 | TGTGCCAGCCTACTAGCGGATTTGTCCGGGGAGCTGTTTTTT | CASLLADLSGELFF
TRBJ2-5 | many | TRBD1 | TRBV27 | TGTGCCAGCAGTCCCCAGGGACAGGGGATTGCGGTGGAGACCCAGTACTTC | CASSPQGQGIAVETQYF
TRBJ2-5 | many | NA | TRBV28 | TGTGCCAGCAGTTTACTCGGCCCCCGCCAGGAGACCCAGTACTTC | CASSLLGPRQETQYF
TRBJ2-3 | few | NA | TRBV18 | TGTGCCAGCTCTTTAATGCTAGATACGCAGTATTTT | CASSLMLDTQYF
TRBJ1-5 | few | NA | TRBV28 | TGTGCCAGCAGGCGGGGGGGGGGGAGGAATCAGCCCCAGCATTTT | CASRRGGGRNQPQHF
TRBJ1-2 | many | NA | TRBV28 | TGCGCCAGCAGCCCGGACCGAAACTATGGCTACACCTTC | CASSPDRNYGYTF
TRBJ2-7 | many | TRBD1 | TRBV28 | TGTGCCAGCAGTTCCCAGGGGACAGACTACGAGCAGTACTTC | CASSSQGTDYEQYF
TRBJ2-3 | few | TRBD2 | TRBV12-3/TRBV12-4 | TGTGCCAGCAGTTTTTTGCCTAGCGGACCGAATACGCAGTATTTT | CASSFLPSGPNTQYF
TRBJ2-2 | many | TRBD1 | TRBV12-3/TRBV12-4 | TGTGCCAGCCGAGGACAGGCCGACACCGGGGAGCTGTTTTTT | CASRGQADTGELFF
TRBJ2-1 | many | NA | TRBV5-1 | TGCGCCAGCTTCCAGGGTAACCCCTACAATGAGCAGTTCTTC | CASFQGNPYNEQFF
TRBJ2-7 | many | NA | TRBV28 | TGTGCCAGCAGTACTAGGGGTAGCAGGACCTACGAGCAGTACTTC | CASSTRGSRTYEQYF
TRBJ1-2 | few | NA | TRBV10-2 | TGCACCAGCAGGGCACAGGGAGCTTGGTGGTCAGGCTACACCTTC | CTSRAQGAWWSGYTF
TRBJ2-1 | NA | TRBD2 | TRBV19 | TGTGCCAGTAGTACGACTAGCGGGATGAACCATGAGCAGTTCTTC | CASSTTSGMNHEQFF
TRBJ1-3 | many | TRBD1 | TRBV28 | TGTGCCAGCAGTTTCAGGGGGCCTGGAAACACCATATATTTT | CASSFRGPGNTIYF
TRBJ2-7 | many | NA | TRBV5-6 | TGTGCCAGCAGCTCAGGACTGATACTATACGAGCAGTACTTC | CASSSGLILYEQYF
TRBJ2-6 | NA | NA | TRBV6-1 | TGTGCGAGCACCTACGGAGGTCCGGGAGTAGGGTCTGAGGCCAACGTCCTGACTTTC | CASTYGGPGVGSEANVLTF
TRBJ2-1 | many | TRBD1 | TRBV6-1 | TGTGCCAGCAGAACGGGACAGGGATACAATGAGCAGTTCTTC | CASRTGQGYNEQFF
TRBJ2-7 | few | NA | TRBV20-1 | TGCAGTGCTAGAGAGGGGAGTTCAGCACACGAGCAGTACTTC | CSAREGSSAHEQYF